This entry features one T cell receptor beta chain sequence. Profiling relied on immunoSEQ multiplex PCR, and the TCRdb table lists in-frame clones only, not all of them. The table records a few hundred thousand clones, roughly 87% of them present only once. The CDR3 has 13 amino acids. Trimming removed 5 bases from V and 2 bases from J, with 10 bases in between. From germline, CDR1 is SGHAT and CDR2 FQNNGV. This record belongs to a study of blood T cell repertoires in COVID-19. At the level of the study: Samples taken during acute and convalescent COVID-19 were collected in the United States, Italy and Spain. In each case, the material was cDNA or gDNA derived from T cells, B-cell-depleted T cells, or PBMCs.

Donors were grouped by their self-reported clinical history. Among Cohort 3 donors, those recovered had two negative PCRs, clearance, or symptom resolution. The sequence was collected from a woman in her 30s who had recovered from COVID-19. The rearrangement links TRBV11-2 to TRBJ2-7, with D maybe TRBD2 (6 bases). Sequencing used PBMCs or T cells enriched from blood (not recorded which). The chain's CDR3 is CASSRGTAYEQYF. The CDR3 DNA follows: TGTGCCAGCAGCCGCGGGACCGCCTACGAGCAGTACTTC. The whole variable domain, filled in from reference TRBV11-2 and TRBJ2-7, reads EAGVAQSPRYKIIEKRQSVAFWCNPISGHATLYWYQQILGQGPKLLIQFQNNGVVDDSQLPKDRFSAERLKGVDSTLKIQPAKLEDSAVYLCASSRGTAYEQYFGPGTRLTVT.